This T cell receptor beta chain derives from a study of blood T cell repertoires in COVID-19. Study details: COVID-19 samples, acute and convalescent, were from the United States, Italy and Spain. The cDNA or gDNA used as material had been derived from T cells, B-cell-depleted T cells, or PBMCs.

Germline V CDR1 and CDR2: ENHRY, SYGVKD. V dropped 3 bases and J dropped 9; count of bases not matched to a gene: 9. The CDR3 runs to 15 residues. Original data processing: How many nucleated cells were present was estimated from reference gene primer amplification. Sequencing used immunoSEQ multiplex PCR; TCRdb keeps in-frame clones, though not all of them. The D gene and trimming were derived from the DNA, and the V and J assignments and clone size from that table. Of 250,000 to 350,000 clones in the sample, about 91% are singletons; the top ten hold around 13%. The chain employs TRBV10-3 and TRBJ2-2, with 8 bases that match TRBD1. The specimen sequenced was peripheral blood. The origin of this receptor is a woman aged 60 to 75 with acute or convalescent COVID-19. The CDR3 sequence: CAISDSGQGDRELFF. The CDR3 DNA is TGTGCCATCAGTGATTCAGGACAGGGAGACCGGGAGCTGTTTTTT.